This T cell receptor (delta chain) was obtained from a study of γδ T cells in repeated Plasmodium falciparum infection. Germline V gene lookup returns CDR1 TSWWSYY and CDR2 QGS. The CDR3 covers 26 residues. TRG and TRD sequences were obtained from every sorted gammadelta sample. TCRdb fed the multiplex PCR reads to CATT. The sample lists 85,000 to 100,000 delta-chain clones; 0.95% to 1% were seen once. This clone was counted between two and nine times. Its antigen is not identified. TCRdb records a much larger clone's protein for this DNA, with a difference at residue 3 that likely arises from a read error; the protein given is the translation of the DNA. Vgamma9/Vdelta2+ and Vdelta2-negative gammadelta T cells were flow-sorted from PBMC for bulk sequencing. Whole-study results and caveats: One small rural Malian village, predominantly a single ethnic group, supplied the cohort.

Sequencing was done on a sample of gamma-delta T cells from blood. The V and J genes are TRDV1 and TRDJ1; D is perhaps TRDD2 or TRDD3 (9 bases each). The sequence derives from a pool of human donors (malaria-infected and uninfected, not separated). CDR3 sequence (DNA): TGTGCTCGTGGGGAAGCGGGGCCTTCCTACGGGAGGAGTACTGGGGGACCCCGTTGGGTCACCGATAAACTCATCTTT. This sequence encodes CARGEAGPSYGRSTGGPRWVTDKLIF.